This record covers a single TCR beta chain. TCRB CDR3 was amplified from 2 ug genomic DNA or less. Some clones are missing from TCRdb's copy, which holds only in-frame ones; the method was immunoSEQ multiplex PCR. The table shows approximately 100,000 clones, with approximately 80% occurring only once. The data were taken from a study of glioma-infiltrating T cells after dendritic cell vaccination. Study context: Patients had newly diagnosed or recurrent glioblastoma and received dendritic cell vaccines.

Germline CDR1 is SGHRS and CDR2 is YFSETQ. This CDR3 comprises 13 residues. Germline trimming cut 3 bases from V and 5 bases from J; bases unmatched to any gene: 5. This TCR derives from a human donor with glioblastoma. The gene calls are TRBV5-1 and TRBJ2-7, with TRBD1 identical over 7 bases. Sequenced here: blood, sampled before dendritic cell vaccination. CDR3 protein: CASSSRQGDEQYF. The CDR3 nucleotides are TGCGCCAGCAGCTCCCGACAGGGTGACGAGCAGTACTTC. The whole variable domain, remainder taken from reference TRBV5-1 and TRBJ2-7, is KAGVTQTPRYLIKTRGQQVTLSCSPISGHRSVSWYQQTPGQGLQFLFEYFSETQRNKGNFPGRFSGRQFSNSRSEMNVSTLELGDSALYLCASSSRQGDEQYFGPGTRLTVT.